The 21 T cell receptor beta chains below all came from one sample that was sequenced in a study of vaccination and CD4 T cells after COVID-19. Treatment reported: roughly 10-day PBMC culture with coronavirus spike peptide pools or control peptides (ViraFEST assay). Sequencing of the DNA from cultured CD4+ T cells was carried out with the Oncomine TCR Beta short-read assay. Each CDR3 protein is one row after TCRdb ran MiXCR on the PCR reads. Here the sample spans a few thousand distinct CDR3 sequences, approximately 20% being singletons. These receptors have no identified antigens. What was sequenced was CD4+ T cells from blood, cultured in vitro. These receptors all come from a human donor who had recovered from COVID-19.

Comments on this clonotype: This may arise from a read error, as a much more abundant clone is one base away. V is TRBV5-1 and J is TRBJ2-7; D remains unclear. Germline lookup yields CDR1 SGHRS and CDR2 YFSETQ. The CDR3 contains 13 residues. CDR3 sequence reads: CASSLDTPYGQYF. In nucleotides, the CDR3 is TGCGCCAGCAGCTTGGACACTCCCTACGGGCAGTACTTC.

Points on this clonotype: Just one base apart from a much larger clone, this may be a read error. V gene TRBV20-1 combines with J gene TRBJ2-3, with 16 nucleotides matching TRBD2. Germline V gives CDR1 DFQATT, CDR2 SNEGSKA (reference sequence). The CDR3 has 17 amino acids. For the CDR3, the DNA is TGCAGTGCTTTCGGGACTAGCGGGGGGGCCGGGACAGATACGCAGTGTTTT. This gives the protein CSAFGTSGGAGTDTQCF.

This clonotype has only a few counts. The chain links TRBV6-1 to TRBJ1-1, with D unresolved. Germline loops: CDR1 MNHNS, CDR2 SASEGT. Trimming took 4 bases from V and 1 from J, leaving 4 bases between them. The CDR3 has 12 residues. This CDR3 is CASSVGNTEAFF. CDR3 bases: TGTGCCAGCAGTGTTGGGAACACTGAAGCTTTCTTT.

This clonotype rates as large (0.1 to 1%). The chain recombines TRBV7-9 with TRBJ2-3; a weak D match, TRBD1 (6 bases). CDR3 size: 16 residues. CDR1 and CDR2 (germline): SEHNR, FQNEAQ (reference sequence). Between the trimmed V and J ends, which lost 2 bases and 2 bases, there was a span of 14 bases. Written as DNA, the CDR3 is TGTGCCAGCAGCTTAAGTGGGGGCCGGCCCACAGATACGCAGTATTTT. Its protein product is CASSLSGGRPTDTQYF.

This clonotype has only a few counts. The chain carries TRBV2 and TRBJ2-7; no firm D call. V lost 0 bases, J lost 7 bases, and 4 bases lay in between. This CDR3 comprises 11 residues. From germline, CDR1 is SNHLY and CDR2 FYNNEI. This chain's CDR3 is CASSEAREQYF. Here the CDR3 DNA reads TGTGCCAGCAGTGAAGCGCGTGAGCAGTACTTC.

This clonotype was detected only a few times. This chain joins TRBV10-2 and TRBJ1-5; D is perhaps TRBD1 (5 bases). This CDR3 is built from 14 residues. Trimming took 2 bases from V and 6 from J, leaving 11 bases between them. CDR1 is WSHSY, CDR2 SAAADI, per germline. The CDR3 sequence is CASSETGGGQPQHF. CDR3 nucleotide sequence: TGCGCCAGCAGTGAGACGGGGGGTGGTCAGCCCCAGCATTTT.

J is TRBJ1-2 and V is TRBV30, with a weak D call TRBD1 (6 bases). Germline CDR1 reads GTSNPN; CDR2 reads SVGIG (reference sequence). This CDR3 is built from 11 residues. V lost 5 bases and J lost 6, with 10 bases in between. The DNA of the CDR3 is TGTGCCTGGGGACAGAAGCATGGCTACACCTTC. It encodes CAWGQKHGYTF.

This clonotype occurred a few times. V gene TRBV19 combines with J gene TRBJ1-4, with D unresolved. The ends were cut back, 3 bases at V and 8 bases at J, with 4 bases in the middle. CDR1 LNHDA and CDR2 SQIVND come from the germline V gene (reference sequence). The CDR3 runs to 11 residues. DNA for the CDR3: TGTGCCAGTAGTATTCGCGAAAAACTGTTTTTT. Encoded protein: CASSIREKLFF.

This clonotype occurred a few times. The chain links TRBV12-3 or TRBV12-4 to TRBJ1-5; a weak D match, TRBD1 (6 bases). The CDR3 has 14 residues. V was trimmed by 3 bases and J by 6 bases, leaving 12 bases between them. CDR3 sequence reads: CASSFTGGSQPQHF. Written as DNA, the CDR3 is TGTGCCAGCAGTTTCACGGGGGGCAGTCAGCCCCAGCATTTT.

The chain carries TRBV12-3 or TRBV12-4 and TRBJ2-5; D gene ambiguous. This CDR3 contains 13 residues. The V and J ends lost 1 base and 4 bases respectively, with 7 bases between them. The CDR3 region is CASSLVGGETQYF. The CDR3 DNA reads TGTGCCAGCAGTTTAGTCGGCGGAGAGACCCAGTACTTC.

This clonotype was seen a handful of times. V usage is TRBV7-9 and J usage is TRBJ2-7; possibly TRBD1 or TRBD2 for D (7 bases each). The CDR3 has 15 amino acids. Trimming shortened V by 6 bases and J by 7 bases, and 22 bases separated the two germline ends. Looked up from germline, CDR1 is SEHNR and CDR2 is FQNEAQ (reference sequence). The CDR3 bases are TGTGCCAGCAGACCGGACAGGCCCCCCGGGGGGGAGCAGTACTTC. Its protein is CASRPDRPPGGEQYF. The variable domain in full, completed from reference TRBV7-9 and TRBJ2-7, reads DTGVSQNPRHKITKRGQNVTFRCDPISEHNRLYWYRQTLGQGPEFLTYFQNEAQLEKSRLLSDRFSAERPKGSFSTLEIQRTEQGDSAMYLCASRPDRPPGGEQYFGPGTRLTVT.

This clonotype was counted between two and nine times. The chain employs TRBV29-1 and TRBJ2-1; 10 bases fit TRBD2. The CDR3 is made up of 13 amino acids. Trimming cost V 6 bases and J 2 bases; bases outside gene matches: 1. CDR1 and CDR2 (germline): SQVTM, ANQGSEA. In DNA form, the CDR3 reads TGCAGCGTAACTAGCGGGGCCTACAATGAGCAGTTCTTC. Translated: CSVTSGAYNEQFF.

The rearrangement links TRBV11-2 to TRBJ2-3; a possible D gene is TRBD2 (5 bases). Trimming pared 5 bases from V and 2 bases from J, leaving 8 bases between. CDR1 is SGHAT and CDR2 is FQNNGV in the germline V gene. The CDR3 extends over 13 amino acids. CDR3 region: CASSQRVTDTQYF. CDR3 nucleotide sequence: TGTGCCAGCAGCCAGAGGGTCACAGATACGCAGTATTTT.

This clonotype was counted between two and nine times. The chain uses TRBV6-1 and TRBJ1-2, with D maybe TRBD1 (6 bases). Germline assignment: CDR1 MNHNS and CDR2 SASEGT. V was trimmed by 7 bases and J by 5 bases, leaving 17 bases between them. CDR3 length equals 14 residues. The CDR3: CASMRGAGSYGYTF. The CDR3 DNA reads TGTGCCAGCATGAGGGGGGCTGGATCGTATGGCTACACCTTC.

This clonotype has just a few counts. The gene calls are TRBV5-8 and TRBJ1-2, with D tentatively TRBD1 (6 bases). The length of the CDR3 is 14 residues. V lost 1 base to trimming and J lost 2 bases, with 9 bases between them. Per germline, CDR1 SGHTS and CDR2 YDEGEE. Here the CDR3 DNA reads TGTGCCAGCAGCTTGACAGGGCAAAACTATGGCTACACCTTC. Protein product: CASSLTGQNYGYTF. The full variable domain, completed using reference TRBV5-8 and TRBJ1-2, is EAGVTQSPTHLIKTRGQQATLRCSPISGHTSVYWYQQALGLGLQFLLWYDEGEERNRGNFPPRFSGRQFPNYSSELNVNALELEDSALYLCASSLTGQNYGYTFGSGTRLTVV.

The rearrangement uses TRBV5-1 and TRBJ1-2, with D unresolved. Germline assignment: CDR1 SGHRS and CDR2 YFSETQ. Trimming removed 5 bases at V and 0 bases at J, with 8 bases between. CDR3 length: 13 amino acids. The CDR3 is CASSTQANYGYTF. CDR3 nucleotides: TGCGCCAGCAGTACCCAGGCTAACTATGGCTACACCTTC.

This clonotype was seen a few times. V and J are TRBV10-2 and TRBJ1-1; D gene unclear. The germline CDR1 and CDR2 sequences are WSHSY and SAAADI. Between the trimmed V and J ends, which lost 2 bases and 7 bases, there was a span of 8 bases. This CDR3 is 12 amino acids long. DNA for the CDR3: TGCGCCAGCAGTGAGAAGGGCAGTGAAGCTTTCTTT. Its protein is CASSEKGSEAFF.

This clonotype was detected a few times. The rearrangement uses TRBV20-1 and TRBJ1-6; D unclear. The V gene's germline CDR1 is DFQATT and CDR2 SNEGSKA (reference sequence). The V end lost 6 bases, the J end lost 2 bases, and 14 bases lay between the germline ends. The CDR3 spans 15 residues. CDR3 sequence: CSASSPEAYNSPLHF. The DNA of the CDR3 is TGCAGTGCCTCCAGCCCAGAGGCCTATAATTCACCCCTCCACTTT.

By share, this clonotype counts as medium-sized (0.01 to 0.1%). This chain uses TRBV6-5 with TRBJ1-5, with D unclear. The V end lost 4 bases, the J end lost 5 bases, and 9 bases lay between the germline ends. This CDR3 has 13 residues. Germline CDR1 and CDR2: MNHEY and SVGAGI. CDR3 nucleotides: TGTGCCAGCAGTTCATATTCCGATCAGCCCCAGCATTTT. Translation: CASSSYSDQPQHF.

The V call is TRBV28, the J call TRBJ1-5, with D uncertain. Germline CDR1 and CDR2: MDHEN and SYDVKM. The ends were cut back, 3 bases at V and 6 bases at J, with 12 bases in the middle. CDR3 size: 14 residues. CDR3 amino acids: CASSFRGIGQPQHF. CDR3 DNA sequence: TGTGCCAGCAGTTTCAGAGGTATAGGTCAGCCCCAGCATTTT.

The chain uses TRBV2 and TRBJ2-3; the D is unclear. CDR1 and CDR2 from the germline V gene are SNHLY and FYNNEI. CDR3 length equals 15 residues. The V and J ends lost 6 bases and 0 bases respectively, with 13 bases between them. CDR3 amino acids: CASRAIDQSTDTQYF. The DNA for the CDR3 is TGTGCCAGCAGAGCGATCGACCAGAGCACAGATACGCAGTATTTT. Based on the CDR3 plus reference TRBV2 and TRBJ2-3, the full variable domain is EPEVTQTPSHQVTQMGQEVILRCVPISNHLYFYWYRQILGQKVEFLVSFYNNEISEKSEIFDDQFSVERPDGSNFTLKIRSTKLEDSAMYFCASRAIDQSTDTQYFGPGTRLTVL.